The sequence of this T cell receptor beta chain was determined in a study of cytomegalovirus exposure and HLA in healthy donors. PCR employed 60 Vbeta and 13 Jbeta primers. Assay: immunoSEQ multiplex PCR; the TCRdb copy retains only in-frame clones and omits some. The sample table sets out 150,000 to 200,000 clones. Unmatched junction bases numbered 6, after V lost 3 bases and J lost 4 bases. CDR1 and CDR2 (germline): SGHRS, YFSETQ. This CDR3 contains 16 residues. Input material: PBMCs. The genes are TRBV5-1 and TRBJ2-1, with TRBD2 matching over 11 bases. This receptor was taken from an older woman in good health and CMV-seronegative. The CDR3 region has the DNA TGCGCCAGCAGCTCTCCTAGCGGGGGGACTTACAATGAGCAGTTCTTC. This encodes CASSSPSGGTYNEQFF.